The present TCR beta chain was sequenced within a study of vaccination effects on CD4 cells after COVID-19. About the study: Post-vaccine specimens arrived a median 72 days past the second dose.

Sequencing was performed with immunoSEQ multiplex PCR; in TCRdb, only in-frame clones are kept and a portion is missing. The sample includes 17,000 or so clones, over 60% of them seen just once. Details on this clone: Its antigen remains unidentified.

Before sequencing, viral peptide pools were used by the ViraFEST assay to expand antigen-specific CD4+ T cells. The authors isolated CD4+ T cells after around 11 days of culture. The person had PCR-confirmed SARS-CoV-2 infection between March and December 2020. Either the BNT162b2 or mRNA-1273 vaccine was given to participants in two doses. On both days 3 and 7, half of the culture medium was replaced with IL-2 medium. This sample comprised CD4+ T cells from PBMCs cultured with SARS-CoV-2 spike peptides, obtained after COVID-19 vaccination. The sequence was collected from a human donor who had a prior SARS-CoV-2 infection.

This chain's CDR3 is CASSPGNNQPQHF. DNA of the CDR3: TGTGCCAGCTCACCAGGAAACAATCAGCCCCAGCATTTT. The V and J genes are TRBV18 and TRBJ1-5; D ambiguous. V shed 2 bases and J shed 3 bases, with 5 bases lying between them. Looked up from germline, CDR1 is KGHSH and CDR2 is LQKENI. CDR3 length: 13 residues.